These 23 T cell receptor beta chains came from one sample sequenced in a study of blood T cell repertoires in COVID-19. Sequencing used immunoSEQ multiplex PCR; TCRdb keeps in-frame clones, though not all of them. The sample includes about 170,000 clones, 85% to 95% of them seen just once. The sequenced sample was peripheral blood. All receptors derive from a man between 45 and 60 years old with acute or convalescent COVID-19.

The chain is built from TRBV7-9 and TRBJ2-3; no definite D call. V was shortened by 5 bases and J by 0 bases, with 9 bases between the two germline ends. This CDR3 spans 14 amino acids. Germline assignment: CDR1 SEHNR and CDR2 FQNEAQ (reference sequence). The DNA of the CDR3 is TGTGCCAGCAGCCCCGACTGGAGCACAGATACGCAGTATTTT. This encodes CASSPDWSTDTQYF.

This clone came up a few times. The V gene is TRBV9, the J gene TRBJ2-2, with TRBD1 matching over 9 bases. V lost 6 bases, J lost 5 bases, and 5 bases stayed unmatched. This CDR3 has 14 residues. Germline V gives CDR1 SGDLS, CDR2 YYNGEE. This chain's CDR3 is CASTRDRETGELFF. The DNA for the CDR3 is TGTGCCAGCACCAGGGACAGGGAAACCGGGGAGCTGTTTTTT.

This rearrangement joins TRBV11-2 to TRBJ1-3, with 7 bases matching TRBD1. The CDR3 is made up of 16 amino acids. J lost 0 bases, V lost 5 bases, and 7 bases had no gene match. CDR1 and CDR2 from the germline V gene are SGHAT and FQNNGV. Written as DNA, the CDR3 is TGTGCCAGCAGCGCCCACAGGGGAAGCTCTGGAAACACCATATATTTT. This sequence encodes CASSAHRGSSGNTIYF. Based on the CDR3 plus reference TRBV11-2 and TRBJ1-3, the full variable domain is EAGVAQSPRYKIIEKRQSVAFWCNPISGHATLYWYQQILGQGPKLLIQFQNNGVVDDSQLPKDRFSAERLKGVDSTLKIQPAKLEDSAVYLCASSAHRGSSGNTIYFGEGSWLTVV.

This chain links TRBV29-1 with TRBJ1-4; no reliable D call. V lost 0 bases, J lost 6 bases, and 5 bases lay in between. In germline, CDR1 is SQVTM, CDR2 ANQGSEA. The CDR3 has 12 amino acids. For the CDR3, the DNA is TGCAGCGTTGAAGAGGCGGATGAAAAACTGTTTTTT. The encoded protein is CSVEEADEKLFF. Drawing the rest from reference TRBV29-1 and TRBJ1-4, the complete variable domain is SAVISQKPSRDICQRGTSLTIQCQVDSQVTMMFWYRQQPGQSLTLIATANQGSEATYESGFVIDKFPISRPNLTFSTLTVSNMSPEDSSIYLCSVEEADEKLFFGSGTQLSVL.

This clone has just one count. This chain connects TRBV19 to TRBJ1-5; 7 nucleotides match TRBD1. Germline V lookup: CDR1 LNHDA, CDR2 SQIVND (reference sequence). The CDR3 loop spans 15 amino acids. The junction had 6 bases not matched to a gene; V was cut back by 1 base and J by 6 bases. The CDR3 sequence: CASSIAGGKGQPQHF. The CDR3 coding sequence is TGTGCCAGTAGTATAGCAGGGGGTAAGGGTCAGCCCCAGCATTTT.

The chain is built from TRBV7-9 and TRBJ2-2; TRBD1 might be the D (5 bases). V was clipped by 3 bases and J by 0 bases, with 8 bases between them. This CDR3 has 15 residues. Germline assignment: CDR1 SEHNR and CDR2 FQNEAQ (reference sequence). In DNA form, the CDR3 reads TGTGCCAGCAGCTTCAGGGAATCGAACACCGGGGAGCTGTTTTTT. This codes for CASSFRESNTGELFF. The complete variable domain, with remaining parts taken from reference TRBV7-9 and TRBJ2-2, reads DTGVSQNPRHKITKRGQNVTFRCDPISEHNRLYWYRQTLGQGPEFLTYFQNEAQLEKSRLLSDRFSAERPKGSFSTLEIQRTEQGDSAMYLCASSFRESNTGELFFGEGSRLTVL.

The chain recombines TRBV3-1 (or the pseudogene TRBV3-2) with TRBJ1-1; 7 bases align to TRBD1. This CDR3 comprises 14 residues. V shed 3 bases and J 3 bases; nucleotides not matched to a gene: 4. The V gene's germline CDR1 is LGHDT and CDR2 YNNKEL (reference sequence). The CDR3 here is CASSQADRDTEAFF. The CDR3 DNA follows: TGTGCCAGCAGCCAGGCCGACAGGGACACTGAAGCTTTCTTT.

The V and J genes are TRBV28 and TRBJ2-7; D perhaps matches TRBD1 (9 bases). Per germline, CDR1 MDHEN and CDR2 SYDVKM. The CDR3 covers 15 residues. The ends were cut back, 5 bases at V and 3 bases at J, with 17 bases in the middle. In DNA, the CDR3 is TGTGCCAGCAGTCGGGGGGGGACAGGGAGCTACGAGCAGTACTTC. Protein product: CASSRGGTGSYEQYF. The full variable domain, completed using reference TRBV28 and TRBJ2-7, is DVKVTQSSRYLVKRTGEKVFLECVQDMDHENMFWYRQDPGLGLRLIYFSYDVKMKEKGDIPEGYSVSREKKERFSLILESASTNQTSMYLCASSRGGTGSYEQYFGPGTRLTVT.

CDR3 DNA sequence: TGTGCCAGTAGTATGGGACAGGGGAGGAGCAATCAGCCCCAGCATTTT. Protein product: CASSMGQGRSNQPQHF. This chain uses TRBV19 with TRBJ1-5, with 10 bases lining up with TRBD1. This CDR3 has 16 amino acids. Germline trimming cut 3 bases from V and 1 base from J; bases unmatched to any gene: 3. CDR1 LNHDA and CDR2 SQIVND come from the germline V gene (reference sequence).

V and J are TRBV4-2 and TRBJ2-7, with 9 bases lining up with TRBD1. The CDR3 has 15 amino acids. V was clipped by 1 base and J by 3 bases; unmatched bases: 4. Germline V lookup: CDR1 LGHNA, CDR2 YNFKEQ. The CDR3: CASSQALGQGYEQYF. CDR3 nucleotide sequence: TGTGCCAGCAGCCAAGCCCTGGGACAGGGCTACGAGCAGTACTTC.

The J gene is TRBJ1-2, the V gene TRBV18, with 7 bases that match TRBD1. CDR3 length: 15 amino acids. V lost 4 bases, J lost 1 base, and 6 bases stayed unmatched. Germline V gene data show CDR1 as KGHSH and CDR2 as LQKENI. DNA for the CDR3: TGTGCCAGCTCACTACGGACAGGACGTAACTATGGCTACACCTTC. It specifies CASSLRTGRNYGYTF. Full variable domain (rest looked up from reference TRBV18 and TRBJ1-2): NAGVMQNPRHLVRRRGQEARLRCSPMKGHSHVYWYRQLPEEGLKFMVYLQKENIIDESGMPKERFSAEFPKEGPSILRIQQVVRGDSAAYFCASSLRTGRNYGYTFGSGTRLTVV.

The rearrangement links TRBV28 to TRBJ1-6; 8 bases map to TRBD1. Trimming removed 6 bases from V and 14 bases from J; junction bases left unmatched: 6. The germline V gene has CDR1 MDHEN and CDR2 SYDVKM. This CDR3 has 12 residues. CDR3 amino acids: CASRGQARTLHF. The CDR3 coding sequence is TGTGCCAGCAGGGGACAGGCTAGGACCCTCCACTTT.

This clone was picked up a small number of times. The chain combines TRBV7-2 with TRBJ1-2; 7 bases are shared with TRBD1. CDR1 is SGHTA and CDR2 is FQGNSA in the germline V gene. With 6 bases clipped from V and 7 bases from J, the junction kept 11 bases outside the gene matches. The CDR3 has 14 residues. CDR3 amino acids: CASSLKPTGSGYTF. The CDR3, as DNA: TGTGCCAGCAGTTTAAAACCGACAGGGTCTGGCTACACCTTC.

The rearrangement links TRBV13 to TRBJ1-1; D call uncertain. Per germline, CDR1 PRHDT and CDR2 FYEKMQ (reference sequence). The length of the CDR3 is 14 residues. V lost 4 bases, J lost 2 bases, and 11 bases lay in between. The CDR3 loop is CASSSVARNTEAFF. In DNA, the CDR3 is TGTGCCAGCAGCTCAGTGGCACGAAACACTGAAGCTTTCTTT. Full variable domain (rest looked up from reference TRBV13 and TRBJ1-1): AAGVIQSPRHLIKEKRETATLKCYPIPRHDTVYWYQQGPGQDPQFLISFYEKMQSDKGSIPDRFSAQQFSDYHSELNMSSLELGDSALYFCASSSVARNTEAFFGQGTRLTVV.

The rearrangement links TRBV2 to TRBJ1-2, with D maybe TRBD1 (6 bases). Per germline, CDR1 SNHLY and CDR2 FYNNEI. This CDR3 comprises 12 residues. V lost 7 bases and J 2 bases, leaving 8 bases between the germline ends. Here the CDR3 DNA reads TGTGCCAGCACCACAGGGAACTATGGCTACACCTTC. Protein product: CASTTGNYGYTF.

This clone was recorded once. The V call is TRBV2, the J call TRBJ2-7, with TRBD2 identical over 9 bases. CDR1 is SNHLY and CDR2 is FYNNEI in the germline V gene. The CDR3 extends over 15 amino acids. Trimming cost V 3 bases and J 4 bases; bases outside gene matches: 7. CDR3 protein: CASSEASGIEYEQYF. The CDR3 DNA follows: TGTGCCAGCAGTGAGGCTAGCGGGATAGAATACGAGCAGTACTTC.

The chain carries TRBV7-8 and TRBJ1-2; 10 bases line up with TRBD1. The CDR3 consists of 16 residues. Germline CDR1 is SGHVS and CDR2 is FQNEAQ. Trimming cost V 4 bases and J 7 bases; bases outside gene matches: 12. The CDR3 bases are TGTGCCAGCAGCTCTATGGCTGGACAGGGGGTGGGTGGCTACACCTTC. Residues: CASSSMAGQGVGGYTF.

This clone was detected a few times. This chain joins TRBV4-1 and TRBJ2-5; D gene ambiguous. V was clipped by 1 base and J by 1 base, with 7 bases between them. In germline, CDR1 is MGHRA, CDR2 YSYEKL. CDR3 length equals 14 residues. CDR3 protein: CASSQALAQETQYF. The CDR3 DNA reads as TGCGCCAGCAGCCAAGCCTTGGCCCAAGAGACCCAGTACTTC.

This rearrangement joins TRBV6-4 to TRBJ2-1, with 11 nucleotides matching TRBD2. The germline V gene encodes CDR1 MRHNA and CDR2 SNTAGT. The CDR3 is 22 residues long. V dropped 2 bases and J dropped 5; count of bases not matched to a gene: 23. For the CDR3, the DNA is TGTGCCAGCAGTGACCCGGAGACAGGGGTGGTTAGCGGGAGGGCCTCGGACAATGAGCAGTTCTTC. This encodes CASSDPETGVVSGRASDNEQFF.

This clone was counted once. CDR3 protein: CASSDWDRTSGGYTF. For the CDR3, the DNA is TGTGCCAGCAGTGATTGGGACAGAACGTCGGGTGGCTACACCTTC. The chain links TRBV2 to TRBJ1-2, with 7 bases that match TRBD1. The CDR3 is made up of 15 amino acids. Per the germline V gene, CDR1 is SNHLY and CDR2 is FYNNEI. The ends lost 3 bases at V and 7 bases at J; junction bases unmatched: 11.

This chain joins TRBV28 and TRBJ1-2; 7 bases map to TRBD1. V was pared by 5 bases and J by 7 bases, with 7 bases of the junction left unmatched. The germline gives CDR1 MDHEN, CDR2 SYDVKM. The CDR3 has 13 amino acids. The CDR3 protein is CASSPTGRTGYTF. CDR3 DNA: TGTGCCAGCAGTCCGACAGGGAGGACTGGCTACACCTTC.

The chain couples TRBV12-5 to TRBJ2-3; 12 nucleotides match TRBD2. Germline-derived CDR1 and CDR2 are LGHNT and FRNRAP. Trimming at V came to 2 bases and at J to 4 bases, leaving 10 bases not matched to a gene. This CDR3 is built from 18 residues. The CDR3 DNA reads as TGTGCTAGTGGTTTGTTTCAAGGACTAGCGGGATTGGCAGATACGCAGTATTTT. It is translated as CASGLFQGLAGLADTQYF.

This rearrangement joins TRBV10-3 to TRBJ1-5, with 7 positions matching TRBD1. CDR1 and CDR2 from the germline V gene are ENHRY and SYGVKD. CDR3 length: 14 amino acids. V gave up 6 bases and J gave up 3 bases; unmatched junction bases: 5. In nucleotides, the CDR3 is TGTGCCATCAGGATGACAGGGCCCAATCAGCCCCAGCATTTT. This gives the protein CAIRMTGPNQPQHF.